This T cell receptor beta chain was profiled in a study of PD-1 blockade in classical Hodgkin lymphoma. Per the germline V gene, CDR1 is GTSNPN and CDR2 is SVGIG (reference sequence). CDR3 length equals 16 residues. V was pared by 5 bases and J by 1 base, with 13 bases of the junction left unmatched. Time point noted: cycle 4 day 1 (C4D1), after about 6 weeks of nivolumab. Patients all relapsed after autologous stem cell transplantation, and there was variation in brentuximab vedotin exposure. Here immunoSEQ multiplex PCR was the method, and the copy in TCRdb shows in-frame clones only, minus some. The top ten hold roughly 19% of the sample, which has under 130,000 clones, approximately 89% seen once.

The sample here was peripheral blood mononuclear cells (PBMCs), taken before the fourth cycle of nivolumab. The sequence was collected from a human donor with classical Hodgkin lymphoma. V and J are TRBV30 and TRBJ1-1, with 7 positions matching TRBD1. CDR3 sequence reads: CAWHKARDRRNTEAFF. Written as DNA, the CDR3 is TGTGCCTGGCACAAAGCCCGGGACAGAAGGAACACTGAAGCTTTCTTT.